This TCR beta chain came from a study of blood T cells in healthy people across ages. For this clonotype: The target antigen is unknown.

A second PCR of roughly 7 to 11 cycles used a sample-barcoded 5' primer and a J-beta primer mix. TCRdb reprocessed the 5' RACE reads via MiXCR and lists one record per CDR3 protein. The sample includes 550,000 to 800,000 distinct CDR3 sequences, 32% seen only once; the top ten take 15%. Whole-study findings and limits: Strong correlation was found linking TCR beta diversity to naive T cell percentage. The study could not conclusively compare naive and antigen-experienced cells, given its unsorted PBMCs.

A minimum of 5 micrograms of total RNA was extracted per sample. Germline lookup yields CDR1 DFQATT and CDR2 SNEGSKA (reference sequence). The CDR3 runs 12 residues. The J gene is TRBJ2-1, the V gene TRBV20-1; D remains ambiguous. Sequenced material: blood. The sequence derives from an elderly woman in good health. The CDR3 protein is CRATVSYNEQFF. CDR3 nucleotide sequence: TGCAGGGCCACGGTCTCCTACAATGAGCAGTTCTTC.